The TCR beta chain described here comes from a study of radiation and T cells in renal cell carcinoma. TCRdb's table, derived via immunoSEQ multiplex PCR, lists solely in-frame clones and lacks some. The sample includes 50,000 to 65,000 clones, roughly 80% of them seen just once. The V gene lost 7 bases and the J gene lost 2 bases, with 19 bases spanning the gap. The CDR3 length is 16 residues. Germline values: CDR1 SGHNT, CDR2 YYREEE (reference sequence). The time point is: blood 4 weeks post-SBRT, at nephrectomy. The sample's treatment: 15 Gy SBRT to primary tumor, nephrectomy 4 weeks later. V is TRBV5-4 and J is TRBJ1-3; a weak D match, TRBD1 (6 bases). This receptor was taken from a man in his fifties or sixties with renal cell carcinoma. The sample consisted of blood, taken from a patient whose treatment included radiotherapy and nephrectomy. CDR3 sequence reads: CASWLGGGRPGNTIYF. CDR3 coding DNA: TGTGCCAGCTGGCTAGGGGGGGGAAGGCCTGGAAACACCATATATTTT.